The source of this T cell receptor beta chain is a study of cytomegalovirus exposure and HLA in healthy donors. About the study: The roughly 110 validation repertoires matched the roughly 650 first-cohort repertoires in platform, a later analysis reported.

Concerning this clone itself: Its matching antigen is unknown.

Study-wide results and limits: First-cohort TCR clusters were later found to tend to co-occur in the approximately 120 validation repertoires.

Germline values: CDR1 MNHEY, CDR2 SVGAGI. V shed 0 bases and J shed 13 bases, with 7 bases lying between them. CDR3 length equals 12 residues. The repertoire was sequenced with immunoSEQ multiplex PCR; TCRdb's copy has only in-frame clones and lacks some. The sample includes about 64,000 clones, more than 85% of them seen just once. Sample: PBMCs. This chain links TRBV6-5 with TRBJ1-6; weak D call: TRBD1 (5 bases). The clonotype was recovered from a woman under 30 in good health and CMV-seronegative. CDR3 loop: CASSYSQGPLHF. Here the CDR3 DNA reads TGTGCCAGCAGTTACTCGCAGGGCCCCCTCCACTTT.